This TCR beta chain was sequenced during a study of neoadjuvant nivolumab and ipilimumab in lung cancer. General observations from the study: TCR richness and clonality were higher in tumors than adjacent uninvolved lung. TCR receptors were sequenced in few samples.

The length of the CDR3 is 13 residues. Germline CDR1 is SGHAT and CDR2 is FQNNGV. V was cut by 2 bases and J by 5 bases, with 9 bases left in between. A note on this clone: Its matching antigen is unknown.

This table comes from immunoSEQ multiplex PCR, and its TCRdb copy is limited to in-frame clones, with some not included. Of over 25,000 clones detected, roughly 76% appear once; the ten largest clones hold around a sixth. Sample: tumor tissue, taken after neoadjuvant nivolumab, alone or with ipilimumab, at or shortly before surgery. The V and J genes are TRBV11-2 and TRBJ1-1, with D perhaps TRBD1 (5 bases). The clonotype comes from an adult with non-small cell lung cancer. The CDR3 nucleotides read TGTGCCAGCAGCTTAACAGGTGGGACTGAAGCTTTCTTT. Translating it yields CASSLTGGTEAFF.